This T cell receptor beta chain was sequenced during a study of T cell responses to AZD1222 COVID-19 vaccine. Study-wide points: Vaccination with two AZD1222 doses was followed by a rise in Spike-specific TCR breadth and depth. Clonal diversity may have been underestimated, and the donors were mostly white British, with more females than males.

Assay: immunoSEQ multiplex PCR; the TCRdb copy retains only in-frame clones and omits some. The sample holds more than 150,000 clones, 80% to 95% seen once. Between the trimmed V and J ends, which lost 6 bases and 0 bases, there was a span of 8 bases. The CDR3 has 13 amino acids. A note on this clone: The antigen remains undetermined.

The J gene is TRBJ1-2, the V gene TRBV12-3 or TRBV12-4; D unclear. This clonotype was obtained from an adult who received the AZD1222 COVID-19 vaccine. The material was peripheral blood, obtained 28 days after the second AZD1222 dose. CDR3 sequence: CASRDGANYGYTF. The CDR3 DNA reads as TGTGCCAGCAGAGACGGGGCTAACTATGGCTACACCTTC.